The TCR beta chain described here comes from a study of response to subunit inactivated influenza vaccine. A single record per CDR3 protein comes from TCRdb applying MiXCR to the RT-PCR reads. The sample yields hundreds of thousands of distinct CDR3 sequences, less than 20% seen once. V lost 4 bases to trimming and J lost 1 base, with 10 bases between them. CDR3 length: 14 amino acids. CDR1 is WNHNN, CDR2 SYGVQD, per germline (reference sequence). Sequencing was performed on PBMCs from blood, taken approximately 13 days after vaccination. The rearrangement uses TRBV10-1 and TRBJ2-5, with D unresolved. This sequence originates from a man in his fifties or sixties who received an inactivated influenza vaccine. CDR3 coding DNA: TGCGCCAGCAGTGGATCGGCAGCCCAAGAGACCCAGTACTTC. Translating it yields CASSGSAAQETQYF.